Sequencing of this T cell receptor (beta chain) was carried out in a study of radiation and T cells in renal cell carcinoma. The CDR3 covers 15 residues. Germline CDR1 reads SGDLS; CDR2 reads YYNGEE. V dropped 1 base and J dropped 4; count of bases not matched to a gene: 5. Some clones are missing from TCRdb's copy, which holds only in-frame ones; the method was immunoSEQ multiplex PCR. The sample lists 97,000 or so clones; more than 65% were seen once. Regarding time point: blood 4 weeks post-SBRT, at nephrectomy. The treatment here: 15 Gy SBRT to primary tumor, nephrectomy 4 weeks later. The clonotype originates from a man aged 60 to 69 with renal cell carcinoma. Sample: blood, taken from a patient whose treatment included radiotherapy and nephrectomy. The rearrangement uses TRBV9 and TRBJ2-5, with 9 bases matching TRBD1. Here the CDR3 DNA reads TGTGCCAGCAGCGTAAGGACAGGGGTGGGAGAGACCCAGTACTTC. Translating it yields CASSVRTGVGETQYF.